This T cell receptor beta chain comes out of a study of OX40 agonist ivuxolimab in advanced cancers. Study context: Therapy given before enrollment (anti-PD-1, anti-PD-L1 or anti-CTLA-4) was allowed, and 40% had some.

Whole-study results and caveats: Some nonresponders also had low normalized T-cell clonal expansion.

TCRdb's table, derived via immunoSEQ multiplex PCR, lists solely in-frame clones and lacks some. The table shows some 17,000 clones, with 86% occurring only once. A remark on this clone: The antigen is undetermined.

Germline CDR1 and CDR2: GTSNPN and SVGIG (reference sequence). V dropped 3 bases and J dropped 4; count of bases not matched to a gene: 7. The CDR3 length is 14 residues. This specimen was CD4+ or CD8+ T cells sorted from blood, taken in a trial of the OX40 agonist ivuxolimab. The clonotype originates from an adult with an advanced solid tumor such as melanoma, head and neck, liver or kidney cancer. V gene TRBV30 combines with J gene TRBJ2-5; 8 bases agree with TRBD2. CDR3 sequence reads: CAWRGAGGGETQYF. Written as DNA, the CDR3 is TGTGCCTGGAGGGGCGCGGGAGGTGGAGAGACCCAGTACTTC.